These T cell receptor beta chains were read from a single sample in a study of blood T cell repertoires in COVID-19. TCRdb's table, derived via immunoSEQ multiplex PCR, lists solely in-frame clones and lacks some. Of more than 150,000 clones listed, almost 90% are singletons. The source material was peripheral blood. The source of these receptors is a man aged 45 to 65 with acute or convalescent COVID-19. Each CDR3 is given with its conserved first and last residue. The order of the fields is D gene, clone size, V gene, J gene, CDR3 DNA, CDR3 protein. A D gene is named only where the DNA matches it firmly. Some rows mark clone size as missing; the rest say once, few, many or name a class of expanded clone.

D gene: NA; clone size: NA; V gene: TRBV4-2; J gene: TRBJ1-2; CDR3 DNA: TGTGCCAGCAGCCAAGATGTCGGGGGAGGCTACACCTTC; CDR3 protein: CASSQDVGGGYTF
D gene: TRBD2; clone size: NA; V gene: TRBV4-2; J gene: TRBJ2-3; CDR3 DNA: TGTGCCAGCAGCCAACTTAGCGGGAGGGCCAGGGAATATACGCAGTATTTT; CDR3 protein: CASSQLSGRAREYTQYF
D gene: NA; clone size: NA; V gene: TRBV5-5; J gene: TRBJ1-3; CDR3 DNA: TGTGCCAGCAGCCCCTCAGGGGGAAACACCATATATTTT; CDR3 protein: CASSPSGGNTIYF
D gene: TRBD1; clone size: NA; V gene: TRBV27; J gene: TRBJ1-5; CDR3 DNA: TGTGCCAGCAGTGCCCCGCGGGACAGGGAAACCTATAGCAATCAGCCCCAGCATTTT; CDR3 protein: CASSAPRDRETYSNQPQHF
D gene: TRBD2; clone size: once; V gene: TRBV9; J gene: TRBJ2-3; CDR3 DNA: TGTGCCAGCAGCGCCTATAGCGGGGGGGCGGCAGATACGCAGTATTTT; CDR3 protein: CASSAYSGGAADTQYF
D gene: TRBD2; clone size: once; V gene: TRBV29-1; J gene: TRBJ2-7; CDR3 DNA: TGCAGCGTTGTGGGGGAGGCGGGAGGCTACGAGCAGTACTTC; CDR3 protein: CSVVGEAGGYEQYF
D gene: TRBD2; clone size: NA; V gene: TRBV10-3; J gene: TRBJ2-7; CDR3 DNA: TGTGCCATCACCCCCGAGACTAGCGGGAGTCAGGAGCAGTACTTC; CDR3 protein: CAITPETSGSQEQYF
D gene: TRBD1; clone size: NA; V gene: TRBV19; J gene: TRBJ2-2; CDR3 DNA: TGTGCCAGTAGTGTGCAGGGGGCGTCCACCGGGGAGCTGTTTTTT; CDR3 protein: CASSVQGASTGELFF
D gene: TRBD1; clone size: NA; V gene: TRBV11-1; J gene: TRBJ1-3; CDR3 DNA: TGTGCCAGCAGCAGGGGGCGAAGCTCCGGAAACACCATATATTTT; CDR3 protein: CASSRGRSSGNTIYF
D gene: NA; clone size: NA; V gene: TRBV29-1; J gene: TRBJ2-1; CDR3 DNA: TGCAGCCACTGGGCGTACAATGAGCAGTTCTTC; CDR3 protein: CSHWAYNEQFF
D gene: TRBD2; clone size: NA; V gene: TRBV4-2; J gene: TRBJ2-3; CDR3 DNA: TGTGCCAGCAGCCTTACTGCCGGGGGACTAGCGGGAGAAAGCACAGATACGCAGTATTTT; CDR3 protein: CASSLTAGGLAGESTDTQYF
D gene: TRBD2; clone size: NA; V gene: TRBV5-5; J gene: TRBJ2-7; CDR3 DNA: TGTGCCAGCAGCTTGTTTCCGAGCGGGAGCCCATACGAGCAGTACTTC; CDR3 protein: CASSLFPSGSPYEQYF
D gene: NA; clone size: NA; V gene: TRBV5-1; J gene: TRBJ2-5; CDR3 DNA: TGCGCCAGCAGCTTCCCGGGCCAAGAGACCCAGTACTTC; CDR3 protein: CASSFPGQETQYF
D gene: NA; clone size: NA; V gene: TRBV19; J gene: TRBJ2-2; CDR3 DNA: TGTGCCAGTAGCCGCCCCGAGTTAAACACCGGGGAGCTGTTTTTT; CDR3 protein: CASSRPELNTGELFF
D gene: NA; clone size: NA; V gene: TRBV5-1; J gene: TRBJ1-2; CDR3 DNA: TGCGCCAGCAGCCCAAGGACAGACCGCTATGGCTACACCTTC; CDR3 protein: CASSPRTDRYGYTF
D gene: NA; clone size: NA; V gene: TRBV5-1; J gene: TRBJ1-1; CDR3 DNA: TGCGCCAGCAGCTTGACAGGGATAAACACTGAAGCTTTCTTT; CDR3 protein: CASSLTGINTEAFF
D gene: TRBD2; clone size: NA; V gene: TRBV6-2/TRBV6-3; J gene: TRBJ2-1; CDR3 DNA: TGTGCCAGCAGTAATAGCGGGGGGAATTACAATGAGCAGTTCTTC; CDR3 protein: CASSNSGGNYNEQFF
D gene: NA; clone size: NA; V gene: TRBV10-3; J gene: TRBJ2-2; CDR3 DNA: TGTGCCATCGGAGGGTCTAGCGTAACCGGGGAGCTGTTTTTT; CDR3 protein: CAIGGSSVTGELFF
D gene: NA; clone size: NA; V gene: TRBV5-1; J gene: TRBJ2-7; CDR3 DNA: TGCGCCAGCAGCGGACACAGTGGGGTGGACGAGCAGTACTTC; CDR3 protein: CASSGHSGVDEQYF
D gene: TRBD1; clone size: NA; V gene: TRBV2; J gene: TRBJ1-2; CDR3 DNA: TGTGCCAGCAGTGAACAGTATAGGGACAGGGACCCTTATGGCTACACCTTC; CDR3 protein: CASSEQYRDRDPYGYTF
D gene: TRBD1; clone size: NA; V gene: TRBV6-6; J gene: TRBJ2-3; CDR3 DNA: TGTGCCAGCAGCATGGACAGGGGGATCACAGATACGCAGTATTTT; CDR3 protein: CASSMDRGITDTQYF
D gene: NA; clone size: NA; V gene: TRBV7-9; J gene: TRBJ1-1; CDR3 DNA: TGTGCCAGCAGCTTAGTCCGGTTCCCTGAAGCTTTCTTT; CDR3 protein: CASSLVRFPEAFF